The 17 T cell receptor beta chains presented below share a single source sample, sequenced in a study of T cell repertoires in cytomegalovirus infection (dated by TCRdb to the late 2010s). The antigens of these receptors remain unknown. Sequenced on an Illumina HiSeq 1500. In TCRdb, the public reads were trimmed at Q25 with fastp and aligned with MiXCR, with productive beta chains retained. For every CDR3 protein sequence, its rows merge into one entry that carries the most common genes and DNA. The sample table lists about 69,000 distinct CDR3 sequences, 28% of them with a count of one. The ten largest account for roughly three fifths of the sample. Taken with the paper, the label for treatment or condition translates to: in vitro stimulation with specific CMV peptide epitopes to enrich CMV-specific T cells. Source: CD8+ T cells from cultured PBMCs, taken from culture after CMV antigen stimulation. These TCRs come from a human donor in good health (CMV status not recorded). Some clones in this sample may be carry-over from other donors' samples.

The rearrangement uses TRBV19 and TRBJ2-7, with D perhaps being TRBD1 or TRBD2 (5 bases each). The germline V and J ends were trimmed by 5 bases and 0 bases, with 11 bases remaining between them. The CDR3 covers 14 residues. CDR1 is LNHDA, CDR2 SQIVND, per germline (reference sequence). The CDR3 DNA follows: TGTGCCAGTAGTCCCCTCGGGACCTCCTACGAGCAGTACTTC. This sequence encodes CASSPLGTSYEQYF.

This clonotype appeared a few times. CDR3 in DNA: TGTGCCAGCAGCCAGACTAGCGGGCAGAGGGAGGAGCAGTTCTTC. Translating gives CASSQTSGQREEQFF. V is TRBV7-9 and J is TRBJ2-1; TRBD2 agrees at 10 bases. The CDR3 is 15 residues long. CDR1 SEHNR and CDR2 FQNEAQ come from the germline V gene (reference sequence). The J segment lost 10 bases and the V segment lost 5 bases, leaving 11 bases of the junction unmatched.

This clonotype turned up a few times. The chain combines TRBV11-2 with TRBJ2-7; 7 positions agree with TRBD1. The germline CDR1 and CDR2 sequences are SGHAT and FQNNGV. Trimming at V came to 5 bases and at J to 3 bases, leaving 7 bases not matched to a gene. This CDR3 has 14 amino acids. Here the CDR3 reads CASSIPGQLYEQYF. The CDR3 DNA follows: TGTGCCAGCAGCATACCGGGACAGCTCTACGAGCAGTACTTC.

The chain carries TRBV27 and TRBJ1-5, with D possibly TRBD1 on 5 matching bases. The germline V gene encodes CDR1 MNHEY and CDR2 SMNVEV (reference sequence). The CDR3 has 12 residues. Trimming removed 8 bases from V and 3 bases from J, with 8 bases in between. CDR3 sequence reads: CASWDANQPQHF. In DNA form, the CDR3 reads TGTGCCAGCTGGGACGCCAATCAGCCCCAGCATTTT.

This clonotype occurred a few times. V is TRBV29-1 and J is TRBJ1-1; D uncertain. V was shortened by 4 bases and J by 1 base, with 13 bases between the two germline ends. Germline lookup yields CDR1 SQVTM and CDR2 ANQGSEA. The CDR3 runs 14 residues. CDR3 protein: CSVGREGTNTEAFF. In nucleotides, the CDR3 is TGCAGCGTTGGTCGGGAGGGAACGAACACTGAAGCTTTCTTT.

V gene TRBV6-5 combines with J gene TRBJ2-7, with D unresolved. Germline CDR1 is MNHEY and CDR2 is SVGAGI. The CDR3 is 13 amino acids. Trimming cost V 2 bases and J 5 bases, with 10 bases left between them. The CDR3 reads CASSYAPLNEQYF. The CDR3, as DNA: TGTGCCAGCAGTTACGCTCCCCTGAACGAGCAGTACTTC.

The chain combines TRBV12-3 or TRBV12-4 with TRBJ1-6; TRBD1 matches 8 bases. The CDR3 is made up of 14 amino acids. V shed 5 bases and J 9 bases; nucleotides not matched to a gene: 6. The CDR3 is CASSPDRGSSPLHF. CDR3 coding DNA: TGTGCCAGCAGTCCCGACAGGGGAAGTTCACCCCTCCACTTT.

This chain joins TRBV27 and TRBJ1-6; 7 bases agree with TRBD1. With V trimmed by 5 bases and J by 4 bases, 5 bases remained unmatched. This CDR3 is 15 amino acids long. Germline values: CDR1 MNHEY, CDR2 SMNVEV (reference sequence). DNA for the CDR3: TGTGCCAGCAGTCGACCGGGACAGTATAATTCACCCCTCCACTTT. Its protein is CASSRPGQYNSPLHF.

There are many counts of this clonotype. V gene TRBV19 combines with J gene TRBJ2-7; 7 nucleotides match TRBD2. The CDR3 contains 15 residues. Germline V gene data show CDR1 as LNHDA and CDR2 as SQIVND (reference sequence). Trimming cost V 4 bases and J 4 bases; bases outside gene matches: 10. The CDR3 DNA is TGTGCCAGTAGTAGTTCTGCCGGGAGGATATACGAGCAGTACTTC. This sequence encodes CASSSSAGRIYEQYF.

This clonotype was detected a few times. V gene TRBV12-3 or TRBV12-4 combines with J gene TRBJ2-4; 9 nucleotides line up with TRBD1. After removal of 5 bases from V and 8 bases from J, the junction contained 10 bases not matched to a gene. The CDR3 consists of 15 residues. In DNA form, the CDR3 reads TGTGCCAGCAGTCCCGAGGACAGGGGCGACGACATTCAGTACTTC. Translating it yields CASSPEDRGDDIQYF.

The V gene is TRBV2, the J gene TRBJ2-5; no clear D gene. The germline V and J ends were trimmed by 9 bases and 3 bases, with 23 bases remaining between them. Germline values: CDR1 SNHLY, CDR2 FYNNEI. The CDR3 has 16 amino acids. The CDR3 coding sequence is TGTGCCAGTTCCGGGTTAGCAGGAATGACCGAAGAGACCCAGTACTTC. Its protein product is CASSGLAGMTEETQYF.

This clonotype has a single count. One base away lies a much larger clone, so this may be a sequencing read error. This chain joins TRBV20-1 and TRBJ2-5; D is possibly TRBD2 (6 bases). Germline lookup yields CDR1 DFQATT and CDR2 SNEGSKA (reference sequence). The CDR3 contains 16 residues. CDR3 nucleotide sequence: TGCAGTGTTAGAGATAGAATTATGAGCGGGCAAGAGACCCAGTACTTC. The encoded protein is CSVRDRIMSGQETQYF.

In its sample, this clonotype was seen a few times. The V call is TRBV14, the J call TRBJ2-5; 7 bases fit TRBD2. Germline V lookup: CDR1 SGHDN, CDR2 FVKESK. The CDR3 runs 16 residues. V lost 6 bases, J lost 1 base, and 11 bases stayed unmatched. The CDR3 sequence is CASSTSASGGQETQYF. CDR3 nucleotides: TGTGCCAGCAGTACATCGGCTAGCGGAGGCCAAGAGACCCAGTACTTC.

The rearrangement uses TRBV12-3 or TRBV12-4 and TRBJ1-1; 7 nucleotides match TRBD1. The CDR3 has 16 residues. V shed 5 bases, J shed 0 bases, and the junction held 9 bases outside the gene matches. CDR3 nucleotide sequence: TGTGCCAGCAGTCCCCACCCGGGACAGATGAACACTGAAGCTTTCTTT. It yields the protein CASSPHPGQMNTEAFF.

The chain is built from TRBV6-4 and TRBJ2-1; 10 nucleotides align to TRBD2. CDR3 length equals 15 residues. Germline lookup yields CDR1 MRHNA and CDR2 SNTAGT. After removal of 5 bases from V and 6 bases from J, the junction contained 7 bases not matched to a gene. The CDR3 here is CASSKSGGAGNEQFF. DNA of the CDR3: TGTGCCAGCAGTAAGAGCGGGGGGGCCGGCAATGAGCAGTTCTTC.

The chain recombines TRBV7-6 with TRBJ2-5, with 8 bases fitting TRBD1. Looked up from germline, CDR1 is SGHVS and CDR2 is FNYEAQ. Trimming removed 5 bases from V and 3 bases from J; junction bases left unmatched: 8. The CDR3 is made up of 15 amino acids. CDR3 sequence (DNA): TGTGCCAGCAGCCTTCCGGGACAGGACAAAGAGACCCAGTACTTC. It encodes CASSLPGQDKETQYF.

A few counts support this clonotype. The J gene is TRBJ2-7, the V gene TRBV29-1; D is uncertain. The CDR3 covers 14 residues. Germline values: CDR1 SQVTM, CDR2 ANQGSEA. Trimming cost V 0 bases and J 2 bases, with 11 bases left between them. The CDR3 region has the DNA TGCAGCGTTGAAGATCCGGGCGGAACCTACGAGCAGTACTTC. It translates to CSVEDPGGTYEQYF.